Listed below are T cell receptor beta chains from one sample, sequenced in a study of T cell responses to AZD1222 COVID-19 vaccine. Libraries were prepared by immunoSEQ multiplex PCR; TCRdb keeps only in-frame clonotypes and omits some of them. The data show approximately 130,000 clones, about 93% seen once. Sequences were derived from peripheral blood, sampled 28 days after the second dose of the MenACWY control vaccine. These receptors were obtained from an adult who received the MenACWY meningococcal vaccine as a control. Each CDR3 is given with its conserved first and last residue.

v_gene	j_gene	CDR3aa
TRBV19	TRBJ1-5	CASSLAQTSNQPQHF
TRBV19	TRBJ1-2	CASSMDLGYGYTF
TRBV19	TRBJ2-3	CASSIIETGSDTQYF
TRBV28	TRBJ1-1	CASSLQGFGTEAFF
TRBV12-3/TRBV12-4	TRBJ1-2	CASQRNYGYTF
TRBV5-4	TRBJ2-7	CASSPRQGPYEQYF
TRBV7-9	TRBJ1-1	CASSSGQTNTEAFF
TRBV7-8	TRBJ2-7	CASSLVGSGTGEQYF
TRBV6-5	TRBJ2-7	CASSYRLAESYEQYF
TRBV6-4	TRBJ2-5	CAIAQGPARETQYF
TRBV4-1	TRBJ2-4	CASSQDVTAGPQYF
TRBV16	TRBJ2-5	CASSQTGVRETQYF
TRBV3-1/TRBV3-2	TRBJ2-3	CASSKEGRLPDTQYF
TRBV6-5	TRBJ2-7	CASTPAGPEEQYF
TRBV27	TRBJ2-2	CASSLIRDRTGELFF
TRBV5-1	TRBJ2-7	CASSTRQGGGEQYF
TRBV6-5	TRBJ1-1	CASSLQGKGEAFF
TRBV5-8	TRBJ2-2	CASSLAMSHTGELFF
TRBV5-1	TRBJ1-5	CASSYSGQGDQPQHF
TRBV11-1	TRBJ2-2	CASSPYRGSNTGELFF
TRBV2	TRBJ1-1	CASRPASGNTEAFF
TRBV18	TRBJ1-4	CASSPRTKDEKLFF